This entry describes one T cell receptor (beta chain). In the study's own analysis: How many nucleated cells were present was estimated from reference gene primer amplification. Clones were read by immunoSEQ multiplex PCR, and TCRdb kept only the in-frame ones, dropping some. For V, J and clone size, that table is used; D and trimming come from the DNA. The sample comprises about 290,000 clones, about 89% of which are singletons, and 0.94% rests with the top ten. The sample originates from a study of blood T cell repertoires in COVID-19. Study-level background: The United States, Italy and Spain were the sources of the acute and convalescent COVID-19 samples. The analysed material was cDNA or gDNA that came from T cells, B-cell-depleted T cells, or PBMCs.

The sequenced material came from peripheral blood. The receptor was derived from a woman aged 40 to 55 who had recovered from COVID-19.

CDR3 in DNA: TGTGCCAGTAGCAGGCGGGATGTGGAGGGGTTGAAGGAGCAGTACTTC. It codes for CASSRRDVEGLKEQYF. This chain joins TRBV19 and TRBJ2-7; possibly TRBD2 for D (6 bases). Looked up from germline, CDR1 is LNHDA and CDR2 is SQIVND (reference sequence). V gave up 6 bases and J gave up 7 bases, with 25 bases separating them. CDR3 length: 16 residues.